The 18 T cell receptor beta chains reported below all come from one sample, sequenced in a study of blood T cells in healthy people across ages. Using a J-beta primer mix together with a sample-barcoded 5' primer, a second PCR was run for roughly 7 to 12 cycles. A single record per CDR3 protein comes from TCRdb applying MiXCR to the 5' RACE reads. The sample shows about 830,000 distinct CDR3 sequences, around 68% of them seen only once. Sequenced material: blood. The receptors originated from a man aged 30-40 years in good health.

The count of this clonotype is one. The chain is built from TRBV3-1 and TRBJ2-7; 8 bases agree with TRBD1. V was pared by 0 bases and J by 4 bases, with 11 bases of the junction left unmatched. This CDR3 is built from 17 residues. The germline CDR1 and CDR2 sequences are LGHDT and YNNKEL (reference sequence). The CDR3: CASSQDRRTGIMYEQYF. CDR3 nucleotide sequence: TGTGCCAGCAGCCAAGATCGGAGGACAGGGATTATGTACGAGCAGTACTTC.

V usage is TRBV7-2 and J usage is TRBJ2-7; TRBD1 matches 8 bases. The last part of the DNA fits TRBJ2-5 better; the J call may be wrong. The CDR3 covers 12 residues. CDR1 is SGHTA, CDR2 FQGNSA, per germline. The CDR3 is CASQQGVGTQYF. CDR3 coding DNA: TGTGCCAGTCAACAGGGGGTAGGGACCCAGTACTTC.

The V gene is TRBV11-1, the J gene TRBJ2-5; TRBD1 matches 10 bases. CDR1 is SGHAT, CDR2 FQDESV, per germline (reference sequence). Trimming removed 5 bases from V and 11 bases from J; junction bases left unmatched: 8. The CDR3 sequence is 13 residues long. The CDR3 DNA reads as TGTGCCAGCAGCCTATCGGACAGGGGGGATCAGTACTTC. Translated: CASSLSDRGDQYF.

The CDR3: CASSADRNQETQYF. CDR3 bases: TGTGCCAGCAGTGCCGATAGGAACCAAGAGACCCAGTACTTC. This chain connects TRBV2 to TRBJ2-5; no clear D. V shed 4 bases and J shed 0 bases, with 9 bases lying between them. The germline gives CDR1 SNHLY, CDR2 FYNNEI. The CDR3 is made up of 14 amino acids.

J is TRBJ2-1 and V is TRBV4-2; weak D call: TRBD1 (5 bases). This CDR3 is built from 14 residues. Germline lookup yields CDR1 LGHNA and CDR2 YNFKEQ. V was clipped by 0 bases and J by 12 bases, with 15 bases between them. CDR3 loop: CASSQDIHFDRQFF. As DNA, the CDR3 is TGTGCCAGCAGCCAAGATATTCATTTTGACAGGCAGTTCTTC.

V gene TRBV27 combines with J gene TRBJ2-1, with D hard to call. Looked up from germline, CDR1 is MNHEY and CDR2 is SMNVEV (reference sequence). This CDR3 has 14 residues. Deletions cut 4 bases from V and 11 bases from J, with 18 bases between. This CDR3 is CASSSPAVGRKQFF. In nucleotides, the CDR3 is TGTGCCAGCAGTTCCCCGGCGGTTGGACGCAAGCAGTTCTTC.

The J gene is TRBJ2-5, the V gene TRBV3-1, with D hard to call. Germline loops: CDR1 LGHDT, CDR2 YNNKEL (reference sequence). CDR3 size: 14 residues. Trimming removed 3 bases at V and 11 bases at J, with 19 bases between. The chain's CDR3 is CASSQAGPYNEQYF. CDR3 DNA sequence: TGTGCCAGCAGCCAGGCCGGACCTTACAATGAGCAGTACTTC.

This clonotype has just a few counts. The chain has TRBV9 and TRBJ2-3; TRBD2 might be the D (5 bases). The CDR3 is made up of 15 amino acids. The germline V gene encodes CDR1 SGDLS and CDR2 YYNGEE. The ends were cut back, 5 bases at V and 2 bases at J, with 15 bases in the middle. This CDR3 reads CASSDHRDHTDTQYF. The CDR3 coding sequence is TGTGCCAGCAGTGACCACCGGGATCACACAGATACGCAGTATTTT.

The chain uses TRBV20-1 and TRBJ1-6; TRBD1 might be the D (5 bases). The V end lost 5 bases, the J end lost 6 bases, and 11 bases lay between the germline ends. The CDR3 spans 13 residues. Germline V gene lookup returns CDR1 DFQATT and CDR2 SNEGSKA (reference sequence). The CDR3 bases are TGCAGTGCTGCCGGGACCGCTAATTCACCCCTCCACTTT. Translating it yields CSAAGTANSPLHF.

This sequence joins TRBV4-3 and TRBJ1-5; D unresolved. The CDR3 has 13 residues. Germline CDR1 is LGHNA and CDR2 is YSLEER. V was trimmed by 0 bases and J by 7 bases, leaving 7 bases between them. CDR3 DNA: TGCGCCAGCAGCCAAGAGGCTCGCCAGCCCCAGCATTTT. Protein product: CASSQEARQPQHF.

The chain couples TRBV5-1 to TRBJ1-2; TRBD1 aligns across 7 bases. J was trimmed by 6 bases and V by 0 bases; bases with no gene match: 8. The CDR3 length is 15 residues. Germline loops: CDR1 SGHRS, CDR2 YFSETQ. The CDR3 region has the DNA TGCGCCAGCAGCTTGGCCGCGGCAGGGGGTGATGGCTACACCTTC. Encoded protein: CASSLAAAGGDGYTF. Drawing the rest from reference TRBV5-1 and TRBJ1-2, the complete variable domain is KAGVTQTPRYLIKTRGQQVTLSCSPISGHRSVSWYQQTPGQGLQFLFEYFSETQRNKGNFPGRFSGRQFSNSRSEMNVSTLELGDSALYLCASSLAAAGGDGYTFGSGTRLTVV.

In its sample, this clonotype was seen a few times. J is TRBJ2-7 and V is TRBV15; D unclear. Germline CDR1 is LNHNV and CDR2 is YYDKDF (reference sequence). This CDR3 is 12 amino acids long. Trimming stripped 11 bases from V and 4 bases from J, with 15 bases between. DNA of the CDR3: TGTGCCGCCGGAAAGAATACTTACGAGCAGTACTTC. It encodes CAAGKNTYEQYF.

There are a few counts of this clonotype. The chain uses TRBV6-2 or TRBV6-3 and TRBJ2-1; 16 nucleotides agree with TRBD2. The CDR3 contains 16 residues. Germline CDR1 reads MNHEY; CDR2 reads SVGEGT. With 6 bases clipped from V and 8 bases from J, the junction kept 7 bases outside the gene matches. CDR3 sequence: CASSRGLAGGLDEQFF. The CDR3 DNA reads TGTGCCAGCAGCCGGGGACTAGCGGGGGGGCTGGATGAGCAGTTCTTC.

J is TRBJ1-2 and V is TRBV3-1, with no clear D. CDR1 is LGHDT, CDR2 YNNKEL, per germline (reference sequence). Trimming left V 0 bases short and J 7 bases short, with 15 bases between. The CDR3 covers 15 residues. This chain's CDR3 is CASSQDYAGQSGYTF. The CDR3 coding sequence is TGTGCCAGCAGCCAAGATTACGCGGGCCAGAGTGGCTACACCTTC.

The chain has TRBV21-1 and TRBJ1-4; the table's TRBD1 call for D was not verified on the DNA. TRBV21-1 is deemed a pseudogene. This CDR3 comprises 17 residues. The CDR3 reads CASIRRWSGRGNEKLFF. CDR3 DNA: TGTGCCAGCATCCGGCGGTGGTCGGGACGGGGAAATGAAAAACTGTTTTTT.

This clonotype was seen a handful of times. This chain uses TRBV2 with TRBJ2-1; D may be TRBD2 (6 bases). The V end lost 8 bases, the J end lost 5 bases, and 19 bases lay between the germline ends. The CDR3 is 15 residues long. Germline CDR1 reads SNHLY; CDR2 reads FYNNEI. The CDR3 DNA is TGTGCCAGCGTCGCCCGCGGGGAGTACCACAATGAGCAGTTCTTC. This gives the protein CASVARGEYHNEQFF. The complete variable domain, with remaining parts taken from reference TRBV2 and TRBJ2-1, reads EPEVTQTPSHQVTQMGQEVILRCVPISNHLYFYWYRQILGQKVEFLVSFYNNEISEKSEIFDDQFSVERPDGSNFTLKIRSTKLEDSAMYFCASVARGEYHNEQFFGPGTRLTVL.

The chain recombines TRBV7-3 with TRBJ1-2; D is perhaps TRBD1 (6 bases). Germline V gene lookup returns CDR1 SGHTA and CDR2 FQGTGA. The V and J ends lost 4 bases and 2 bases respectively, with 11 bases between them. This CDR3 comprises 14 residues. The CDR3 is CASSSGQRNYGYTF. Here the CDR3 DNA reads TGTGCCAGCAGCTCTGGACAGAGGAACTATGGCTACACCTTC.

The gene calls are TRBV12-3 or TRBV12-4 and TRBJ2-4, with TRBD2 matching over 11 bases. The assigned J gene may be wrong: the sequence end matches TRBJ2-5 better. The CDR3 totals 15 residues. CDR3 DNA sequence: TGTGCCAGCAGTTTTTCGACTAGCGGGGAAGAGACCCAGTACTTC. Residues: CASSFSTSGEETQYF.